The rows below give T cell receptor beta chains drawn from one sample of a study of cytomegalovirus exposure and HLA in healthy donors. The table came from immunoSEQ multiplex PCR; TCRdb's copy has only in-frame clones and leaves some out. The data contain 200,000 or so clones, 70% to 90% of them singletons. The material sequenced was PBMCs. The receptors originated from a human donor in good health. Both conserved end residues are part of each CDR3. The D gene is left open where the match is weak. For some rows the clone size is stated as once, few or many, or as a class when expanded; others skip it.

d_gene,j_gene,v_gene,abundance,CDR3aa,CDR3nt
TRBD2,TRBJ2-1,TRBV5-1,.,CASSSEGLAGGSSYNEQFF,TGCGCCAGCAGCTCAGAGGGACTAGCGGGAGGGTCTTCCTACAATGAGCAGTTCTTC
.,TRBJ2-1,TRBV27,.,CASSILTVGINNEQFF,TGTGCCAGCAGTATCTTGACAGTGGGGATTAACAATGAGCAGTTCTTC
.,TRBJ2-7,TRBV19,.,CASKAGNYEQYF,TGTGCCAGTAAAGCAGGGAACTACGAGCAGTACTTC
TRBD1,TRBJ1-1,TRBV5-4,.,CASSSDRKNTEAFF,TGTGCCAGCAGCTCGGACAGGAAGAACACTGAAGCTTTCTTT
.,TRBJ2-2,TRBV4-3,.,CASSQDLQGTGELFF,TGCGCCAGCAGCCAAGATCTCCAGGGTACCGGGGAGCTGTTTTTT
.,TRBJ2-3,TRBV7-9,.,CASSLNYGGPTDTQYF,TGTGCCAGCAGCTTAAATTACGGAGGCCCCACAGATACGCAGTATTTT
TRBD1,TRBJ1-5,TRBV9,once,CASSVTGATNQPQHF,TGTGCCAGCAGCGTTACAGGGGCGACAAATCAGCCCCAGCATTTT
TRBD2,TRBJ2-7,TRBV18,.,CASSPREVTSGEQYF,TGTGCCAGCTCACCACGGGAGGTAACTAGCGGAGAGCAGTACTTC
TRBD2,TRBJ2-5,TRBV6-6,.,CASSSGTSEQETQYF,TGTGCCAGCAGTTCCGGGACTAGCGAACAAGAGACCCAGTACTTC
TRBD2,TRBJ2-2,TRBV6-4,.,CASSAGTSDTGELFF,TGTGCCAGCAGTGCCGGGACTAGCGATACCGGGGAGCTGTTTTTT
.,TRBJ2-7,TRBV21-1,.,CASSKAPGGYEQYF,TGTGCCAGCAGCAAAGCACCAGGGGGCTACGAGCAGTACTTC
.,TRBJ2-3,TRBV27,few,CASSPLRSGVVSTDTQYF,TGTGCCAGCAGTCCCCTCCGGTCAGGGGTAGTTTCCACAGATACGCAGTATTTT
TRBD2,TRBJ2-1,TRBV7-6,.,CASSPTSGVSNEQFF,TGTGCCAGCAGCCCTACTAGCGGGGTTTCCAATGAGCAGTTCTTC
.,TRBJ2-7,TRBV19,.,CASSITFAGEQYF,TGTGCCAGTAGTATTACGTTCGCGGGCGAGCAGTACTTC
TRBD2,TRBJ2-6,TRBV5-5,.,CASSSWGRGPSGANVLTF,TGTGCCAGCAGCTCCTGGGGGAGGGGTCCGTCTGGGGCCAACGTCCTGACTTTC
.,TRBJ2-7,TRBV5-4,.,CASIAPPRRDEQYF,TGTGCCAGCATTGCCCCCCCTCGAAGAGACGAGCAGTACTTC
TRBD1,TRBJ2-7,TRBV25-1,.,CASSSFPGTGTPEQYF,TGTGCCAGCAGTTCATTCCCCGGGACAGGGACCCCAGAGCAGTACTTC
TRBD1,TRBJ2-1,TRBV5-1,.,CASSSTGSSYNEQFF,TGCGCCAGCAGCTCGACAGGGAGCTCCTACAATGAGCAGTTCTTC
.,TRBJ2-7,TRBV5-1,.,CASSKLPGDEQYF,TGCGCCAGCAGCAAACTCCCGGGGGACGAGCAGTACTTC
TRBD2,TRBJ2-1,TRBV6-6,.,CASSYSGGVNEQFF,TGTGCCAGCAGTTACTCGGGGGGGGTGAATGAGCAGTTCTTC
TRBD2,TRBJ2-1,TRBV29-1,.,CSVDTILAGGRLGNEQFF,TGCAGCGTTGACACCATACTAGCGGGAGGTCGGTTGGGCAATGAGCAGTTCTTC
TRBD1,TRBJ2-7,TRBV7-2,.,CASSFNGDSSYEQYF,TGTGCCAGCAGCTTCAATGGGGACAGCTCCTACGAGCAGTACTTC
.,TRBJ1-1,TRBV7-9,.,CASSLTANTEAFF,TGTGCCAGCAGCCTGACAGCTAACACTGAAGCTTTCTTT
.,TRBJ1-1,TRBV10-3,.,CAISDLSEAFF,TGTGCCATCAGTGACCTAAGTGAAGCTTTCTTT
TRBD1,TRBJ1-3,TRBV19,.,CASSLGTGSGNTIYF,TGTGCCAGTAGTCTCGGGACAGGCTCTGGAAACACCATATATTTT
.,TRBJ2-5,TRBV19,.,CASSIAQGLGGETQYF,TGTGCCAGTAGTATAGCCCAGGGTCTTGGTGGAGAGACCCAGTACTTC
.,TRBJ2-3,TRBV18,.,CASSPPSSTDTQYF,TGTGCCAGCTCACCACCTAGCTCCACAGATACGCAGTATTTT
TRBD2,TRBJ2-2,TRBV7-9,.,CASERETYTGELFF,TGTGCCAGCGAGCGGGAGACATACACCGGGGAGCTGTTTTTT
TRBD1,TRBJ2-1,TRBV18,.,CASSPVPPGQGRDEQFF,TGTGCCAGCTCACCGGTACCTCCGGGACAGGGACGCGATGAGCAGTTCTTC
TRBD2,TRBJ2-7,TRBV6-6,few,CASSYQGSGGPAF,TGTGCCAGCAGTTACCAAGGTAGCGGGGGGCCCGCATTC
.,TRBJ1-6,TRBV6-1,.,CATRTANNSPLHF,TGTGCCACCAGGACAGCAAATAATTCACCCCTCCACTTT
TRBD2,TRBJ2-5,TRBV28,.,CASSPTSGSKETQYF,TGTGCCAGCAGCCCTACTAGCGGGAGTAAAGAGACCCAGTACTTC
TRBD1,TRBJ2-2,TRBV11-2,.,CASSSGGTGELFF,TGTGCCAGCAGCTCAGGGGGCACCGGGGAGCTGTTTTTT
.,TRBJ1-2,TRBV7-3,.,CASSLGPSNYGYTF,TGTGCCAGCAGCTTGGGGCCTTCTAACTATGGCTACACCTTC
.,TRBJ1-6,TRBV5-1,.,CASSDGTYEYSPLHF,TGCGCCAGCAGCGACGGGACATATGAGTACTCACCCCTCCACTTT
.,TRBJ2-7,TRBV6-1,.,CASRKTVLYEQYF,TGTGCCAGCAGGAAAACAGTACTCTACGAGCAGTACTTC
TRBD1,TRBJ2-7,TRBV19,few,CASSTWTGPAYEQYF,TGTGCCAGTAGTACGTGGACAGGGCCTGCCTACGAGCAGTACTTC
.,TRBJ1-5,TRBV27,.,CASSQAVGISNQPQHF,TGTGCCAGCAGTCAAGCCGTCGGGATTAGCAATCAGCCCCAGCATTTT
.,TRBJ2-3,TRBV19,.,CASSGTGNSDTQYF,TGTGCCAGTAGTGGGACTGGGAATTCAGATACGCAGTATTTT
.,TRBJ1-5,TRBV4-1,.,CASSQVRHGNQPQHF,TGCGCCAGCAGCCAAGTTCGACACGGCAATCAGCCCCAGCATTTT
.,TRBJ2-5,TRBV5-1,.,CASSSWTETGVQYF,TGCGCCAGCAGCTCATGGACTGAGACAGGTGTCCAGTACTTC
.,TRBJ2-2,TRBV19,.,CASSIRPFGELFF,TGTGCCAGTAGTATCAGGCCCTTCGGGGAGCTGTTTTTT
TRBD1,TRBJ1-1,TRBV5-6,.,CASSLRDRLLRNTEAFF,TGTGCCAGCAGCTTGCGGGACAGACTCTTACGGAACACTGAAGCTTTCTTT
.,TRBJ1-1,TRBV5-1,.,CASTVGARTGVGTEAFF,TGCGCCAGCACCGTTGGAGCCCGGACCGGGGTGGGCACTGAAGCTTTCTTT
TRBD2,TRBJ2-5,TRBV12-5,.,CASGLVGPRGVTQYF,TGTGCTAGTGGTTTGGTAGGCCCGCGGGGGGTGACCCAGTACTTC
.,TRBJ2-7,TRBV29-1,.,CSVLTDRTPYEQYF,TGCAGCGTCCTTACCGACAGGACTCCCTACGAGCAGTACTTC
.,TRBJ1-5,TRBV19,.,CASSTQGFQPQHF,TGTGCCAGTAGTACGCAGGGGTTCCAGCCCCAGCATTTT